This T cell receptor (beta chain) was captured by sequencing in a study of blood T cell repertoires in COVID-19. Study information: Sources were T cells, B-cell-depleted T cells, or PBMCs; the material itself was cDNA or gDNA.

Source study methods: Estimation of nucleated cell counts was performed using reference gene primer amplification. Sequencing was performed with immunoSEQ multiplex PCR; in TCRdb, only in-frame clones are kept and a portion is missing. D and trimming were read from the DNA, whereas the V and J calls and clone size are those reported in that table. Of around 290,000 clones detected, 89% appear once; the ten largest clones hold around 1.7%. Adults between roughly 18 and 89 years of age took part from under 30 US areas. Material for sequencing was PBMCs or T cells enriched from blood (not recorded which). The source of this sequence is a woman in her 40s who had recovered from COVID-19.

Written as DNA, the CDR3 is TGTGCCAGTACCCCTCGGGGGAGCGCTGAAGCTTTCTTT. Translation gives CASTPRGSAEAFF. The chain joins TRBV19 to TRBJ1-1, with a possible D match to TRBD1 (5 bases). The CDR3 covers 13 residues. Germline V gene lookup returns CDR1 LNHDA and CDR2 SQIVND (reference sequence). Trimming took 7 bases from V and 6 from J, leaving 15 bases between them.